Presented here are 8 T cell receptor beta chains from one specimen sequenced in a study of shared clonotypes between healthy human individuals. Clones were sequenced by immunoSEQ multiplex PCR, and TCRdb holds only the in-frame ones, with some missing. Found here are some 980,000 clones, about three quarters of them singletons; the top ten hold roughly 1.5%. The sample comprised memory CD4+ T cells sorted from blood. Sample subset: CD45RA-negative fraction. The receptors originated from a man younger than 30 in good health.

This chain joins TRBV5-1 and TRBJ2-3; D is unresolved. The CDR3 is 14 residues long. The ends were cut back, 2 bases at V and 0 bases at J, with 7 bases in the middle. The germline CDR1 and CDR2 sequences are SGHRS and YFSETQ. This chain's CDR3 is CASSFDFSTDTQYF. CDR3 bases: TGCGCCAGCAGCTTTGATTTTAGCACAGATACGCAGTATTTT.

The chain recombines TRBV18 with TRBJ2-7; D tentatively reads TRBD1 or TRBD2 (5 bases each). V lost 5 bases and J 7 bases, leaving 21 bases between the germline ends. Germline CDR1 reads KGHSH; CDR2 reads LQKENI. CDR3 length equals 15 residues. CDR3 nucleotide sequence: TGTGCCAGCTCATCCCGACCCAATGGCGAGGGGGAGCAGTACTTC. This codes for CASSSRPNGEGEQYF.

The chain uses TRBV19 and TRBJ1-6, with D possibly being TRBD1 (5 bases). V was clipped by 9 bases and J by 6 bases, with 9 bases between them. CDR1 and CDR2 (germline): LNHDA, SQIVND (reference sequence). The CDR3 has 12 amino acids. The CDR3 DNA reads as TGTGCCAGCAGGGCTGGTAATTCACCCCTCCACTTT. It yields the protein CASRAGNSPLHF.

This sequence joins TRBV5-8 and TRBJ2-5; 8 bases map to TRBD2. V lost 0 bases and J lost 9; bases outside the gene matches: 4. Germline values: CDR1 SGHTS, CDR2 YDEGEE. The CDR3 loop spans 13 amino acids. DNA for the CDR3: TGTGCCAGCAGCTTGGAGGGAGCGGGGGCCCAGTACTTC. The encoded protein is CASSLEGAGAQYF.

This clone appeared a few times. J is TRBJ1-6 and V is TRBV7-9; D not resolved. Trimming took 5 bases from V and 11 from J, leaving 19 bases between them. CDR3 length equals 15 residues. Germline V CDR1 and CDR2: SEHNR, FQNEAQ (reference sequence). The CDR3 protein is CASSTSSKGGTPLHF. The CDR3 DNA sequence: TGTGCCAGCAGCACGTCCAGTAAGGGAGGAACACCCCTCCACTTT.

The V gene is TRBV18, the J gene TRBJ1-1; 8 positions match TRBD1. The length of the CDR3 is 17 residues. CDR1 KGHSH and CDR2 LQKENI come from the germline V gene. V lost 2 bases to trimming and J lost 1 base; unmatched junction nucleotides: 9. CDR3 DNA: TGTGCCAGCTCACCAAGGGCACAGGGGGGGGAGAACACTGAAGCTTTCTTT. This codes for CASSPRAQGGENTEAFF.

This chain links TRBV7-2 with TRBJ1-6, with TRBD1 matching 7 bases. CDR3 length: 14 residues. V lost 5 bases and J lost 9; bases outside the gene matches: 7. The germline CDR1 and CDR2 sequences are SGHTA and FQGNSA. DNA for the CDR3: TGTGCCAGCAGCCTTGGGACAGTTCGTTCACCCCTCCACTTT. Its protein is CASSLGTVRSPLHF.

The J gene is TRBJ2-4, the V gene TRBV30; D might be TRBD1 or TRBD2, each matching 5 bases. The V end was cut by 4 bases, the J end by 1 base, with 20 bases between. The CDR3 sequence is 17 residues long. Per the germline V gene, CDR1 is GTSNPN and CDR2 is SVGIG (reference sequence). CDR3 protein: CAWTPRGGPEAKNIQYF. For the CDR3, the DNA is TGTGCCTGGACCCCACGTGGGGGTCCGGAGGCCAAAAACATTCAGTACTTC.